One T cell receptor beta chain is described in this entry. This record comes from a study of blood T cell repertoires in COVID-19. There are 17 residues in the CDR3. Germline lookup yields CDR1 MGHRA and CDR2 YSYEKL. V was cut by 2 bases and J by 5 bases, with 21 bases left in between. In terms of age and location, participants ranged from about 18 to 89 years and lived in about two dozen US areas. Authors' data handling: The authors estimated nucleated cell counts from reference gene primer amplification. TCRdb's table, derived via immunoSEQ multiplex PCR, lists solely in-frame clones and lacks some. V and J calls and clone size are given by that table; D and trimming were obtained from the DNA. The sample lists around 200,000 clones; about 91% were seen once.

The material sequenced was PBMCs or T cells enriched from blood (not recorded which). The sequence came from a man younger than 35 with acute COVID-19. This sequence joins TRBV4-1 and TRBJ2-5; D call uncertain. The CDR3 sequence is CASSQSPPPPLRETQYF. The CDR3 DNA is TGCGCCAGCAGCCAATCCCCGCCCCCTCCATTGAGGGAGACCCAGTACTTC.